The 27 T cell receptor beta chains below all came from one sample that was sequenced in a study of cytomegalovirus exposure and HLA in healthy donors. Sequenced by immunoSEQ multiplex PCR; TCRdb stores in-frame clones only, minus some. The data hold more than 300,000 clones, with roughly 88% observed a single time. The specimen was PBMCs. The receptor source for this set is a woman aged 18-35 years in good health and CMV-seronegative.

This sequence joins TRBV18 and TRBJ2-7; 7 positions agree with TRBD2. The ends lost 1 base at V and 7 bases at J; junction bases unmatched: 16. This CDR3 region has 17 residues. Germline lookup yields CDR1 KGHSH and CDR2 LQKENI. CDR3 protein: CASSPRRGGLEAGEQYF. Here the CDR3 DNA reads TGTGCCAGCTCACCACGTCGGGGAGGACTAGAGGCGGGGGAGCAGTACTTC.

This clone has just one count. The CDR3 DNA sequence: TGCGCCAGCAGAAGGACAGGGGGCCCCACAGATACGCAGTATTTT. This sequence encodes CASRRTGGPTDTQYF. V gene TRBV4-1 combines with J gene TRBJ2-3, with 11 bases identical to TRBD1. Per germline, CDR1 MGHRA and CDR2 YSYEKL. With 6 bases clipped from V and 2 bases from J, the junction kept 4 bases outside the gene matches. The CDR3 totals 15 residues.

The chain joins TRBV7-2 to TRBJ1-5; 9 bases are shared with TRBD1. The V and J ends lost 5 bases and 3 bases, in that order; junction bases with no gene match: 5. This CDR3 spans 15 amino acids. Germline V gene sequence: CDR1 SGHTA, CDR2 FQGNSA. The DNA of the CDR3 is TGTGCCAGCAGCAGCGACAGGGGGGCCAATCAGCCCCAGCATTTT. This gives the protein CASSSDRGANQPQHF.

This chain links TRBV7-2 with TRBJ2-7, with a tentative D call TRBD1 (6 bases). The CDR3 is 13 residues long. Per germline, CDR1 SGHTA and CDR2 FQGNSA. V was cut by 4 bases and J by 2 bases, with 9 bases left in between. The CDR3, as DNA: TGTGCCAGCAGCTGGGACACTACCTACGAGCAGTACTTC. Its protein is CASSWDTTYEQYF.

The CDR3 nucleotides are TGTGCCAGCAGACCCCCGTTGCTAGCGGTTGGAATAACAGATACGCAGTATTTT. It translates to CASRPPLLAVGITDTQYF. The V gene is TRBV27, the J gene TRBJ2-3; 7 positions match TRBD2. With V trimmed by 6 bases and J by 3 bases, 18 bases remained unmatched. The CDR3 runs to 18 residues. The germline gives CDR1 MNHEY, CDR2 SMNVEV (reference sequence).

CDR3 bases: TGTGCCAGCAGCCCACTGGAGGGGGCGCGCAACGAGCAGTACTTC. Translating it yields CASSPLEGARNEQYF. The chain recombines TRBV11-2 with TRBJ2-7; D is possibly TRBD1 (7 bases). Germline values: CDR1 SGHAT, CDR2 FQNNGV. The CDR3 totals 15 residues. V lost 5 bases, J lost 5 bases, and 19 bases lay in between. The full variable domain, its missing parts supplied by reference TRBV11-2 and TRBJ2-7, is EAGVAQSPRYKIIEKRQSVAFWCNPISGHATLYWYQQILGQGPKLLIQFQNNGVVDDSQLPKDRFSAERLKGVDSTLKIQPAKLEDSAVYLCASSPLEGARNEQYFGPGTRLTVT.

The chain combines TRBV13 with TRBJ2-7, with D perhaps TRBD1 (5 bases). Trimming shortened V by 0 bases and J by 4 bases, and 19 bases separated the two germline ends. The CDR3 has 17 residues. Germline CDR1 is PRHDT and CDR2 is FYEKMQ (reference sequence). CDR3 sequence reads: CASSLGPMDRGSYEQYF. The CDR3 nucleotides are TGTGCCAGCAGCTTAGGGCCGATGGATAGGGGTTCATACGAGCAGTACTTC.

The genes are TRBV9 and TRBJ2-7; D might be TRBD2 (6 bases). V lost 3 bases and J 3 bases, leaving 13 bases between the germline ends. This CDR3 spans 14 amino acids. Germline-derived CDR1 and CDR2 are SGDLS and YYNGEE. The CDR3 is CASSAGDSNYEQYF. The CDR3 DNA reads as TGTGCCAGCAGCGCCGGGGACTCAAACTACGAGCAGTACTTC.

The chain links TRBV7-2 to TRBJ2-3, with 7 bases identical to TRBD2. The germline V gene has CDR1 SGHTA and CDR2 FQGNSA. Trimming cost V 8 bases and J 4 bases; bases outside gene matches: 6. This CDR3 has 13 amino acids. The CDR3, as DNA: TGTGCCAGCCGTCCGGCGGGAGCAGATACGCAGTATTTT. This encodes CASRPAGADTQYF.

V is TRBV7-9 and J is TRBJ2-3, with 8 bases matching TRBD2. With V trimmed by 6 bases and J by 2 bases, 19 bases remained unmatched. Germline CDR1 is SEHNR and CDR2 is FQNEAQ (reference sequence). The CDR3 is 19 amino acids. The CDR3 nucleotides are TGTGCCAGCAGACCAGAGTGGGGACTAGTGGGCCCTAACACAGATACGCAGTATTTT. This gives the protein CASRPEWGLVGPNTDTQYF.

The chain employs TRBV4-1 and TRBJ2-5; 9 bases align to TRBD1. The junction had 8 bases not matched to a gene; V was cut back by 1 base and J by 5 bases. Germline V lookup: CDR1 MGHRA, CDR2 YSYEKL. The CDR3 covers 16 residues. CDR3 in amino acids: CASSQGGTGRKETQYF. The CDR3 DNA reads TGCGCCAGCAGCCAAGGTGGGACAGGGCGCAAGGAGACCCAGTACTTC.

The chain has TRBV7-9 and TRBJ2-1; possibly TRBD1 for D (6 bases). The CDR3 length is 15 residues. The V gene's germline CDR1 is SEHNR and CDR2 FQNEAQ (reference sequence). V lost 11 bases to trimming and J lost 0 bases, with 17 bases between them. In DNA form, the CDR3 reads TGTGCCTCGGTGGGGGCGGTAAGCTCCTACAATGAGCAGTTCTTC. Encoded protein: CASVGAVSSYNEQFF.

The CDR3 DNA is TGTGCCAGCAGCGTAGGGCTAGCGGGAGATTCGGAGACCCAGTACTTC. Translating it yields CASSVGLAGDSETQYF. The chain recombines TRBV9 with TRBJ2-5; TRBD2 aligns across 10 bases. Germline values: CDR1 SGDLS, CDR2 YYNGEE. The CDR3 is 16 residues long. V dropped 0 bases and J dropped 5; count of bases not matched to a gene: 7.

The chain carries TRBV25-1 and TRBJ1-1, with TRBD1 matching over 9 bases. The CDR3 length is 17 residues. Unmatched junction bases numbered 10, after V lost 2 bases and J lost 3 bases. Germline V gives CDR1 MGHDK, CDR2 SYGVNS. CDR3 loop: CASSEVGQGRGDTEAFF. In nucleotides, the CDR3 is TGTGCCAGCAGTGAAGTCGGACAGGGGAGAGGTGACACTGAAGCTTTCTTT.

The rearrangement links TRBV11-2 to TRBJ2-7, with 10 bases identical to TRBD2. The CDR3 loop spans 16 amino acids. Trimming took 5 bases from V and 5 from J; bases not matched to a gene: 12. Germline V gene data show CDR1 as SGHAT and CDR2 as FQNNGV. The CDR3 here is CASSTLPGLAFNEQYF. DNA for the CDR3: TGTGCCAGCAGCACATTACCGGGACTAGCGTTCAACGAGCAGTACTTC. Full variable domain (remainder filled in from reference TRBV11-2 and TRBJ2-7): EAGVAQSPRYKIIEKRQSVAFWCNPISGHATLYWYQQILGQGPKLLIQFQNNGVVDDSQLPKDRFSAERLKGVDSTLKIQPAKLEDSAVYLCASSTLPGLAFNEQYFGPGTRLTVT.

The rearrangement links TRBV2 to TRBJ2-2; a weak D match, TRBD1 (5 bases). The length of the CDR3 is 12 residues. The germline CDR1 and CDR2 sequences are SNHLY and FYNNEI. V was clipped by 6 bases and J by 6 bases, with 8 bases between them. The CDR3 is CASRRGSGELFF. The CDR3 coding sequence is TGTGCCAGCAGAAGGGGTTCCGGGGAGCTGTTTTTT.

The chain is built from TRBV7-2 and TRBJ2-1; 7 bases line up with TRBD1. Germline assignment: CDR1 SGHTA and CDR2 FQGNSA. The ends lost 4 bases at V and 7 bases at J; junction bases unmatched: 7. This CDR3 comprises 14 residues. The DNA of the CDR3 is TGTGCCAGCAGCTCCCAACAGGGGTCGAATGAGCAGTTCTTC. This translates into CASSSQQGSNEQFF.

The chain couples TRBV27 to TRBJ2-1; 9 bases match TRBD2. The length of the CDR3 is 15 residues. The germline CDR1 and CDR2 sequences are MNHEY and SMNVEV (reference sequence). Losses at the gene ends were 2 bases for V and 8 bases for J; bases not matched to a gene: 7. CDR3 sequence reads: CASSLLSGSLDEQFF. The CDR3 region has the DNA TGTGCCAGCAGTTTACTTAGCGGGAGTTTAGATGAGCAGTTCTTC.

The rearrangement uses TRBV5-1 and TRBJ2-1, with 8 bases that match TRBD2. The germline gives CDR1 SGHRS, CDR2 YFSETQ. CDR3 length equals 17 residues. V shed 4 bases and J 6 bases; nucleotides not matched to a gene: 15. CDR3 sequence (DNA): TGCGCCAGCAGCCGACTATTGAGCGGGGGCGGGGGCAATGAGCAGTTCTTC. Amino acid sequence: CASSRLLSGGGGNEQFF.

V usage is TRBV28 and J usage is TRBJ1-2, with D maybe TRBD1 (6 bases). Deletions cut 5 bases from V and 0 bases from J, with 16 bases between. In germline, CDR1 is MDHEN, CDR2 SYDVKM. The CDR3 has 16 residues. The CDR3 bases are TGTGCCAGCAGTCCTCGGACAGCTCGCCCTAACTATGGCTACACCTTC. As protein: CASSPRTARPNYGYTF.

The J gene is TRBJ2-3, the V gene TRBV25-1, with D perhaps matching TRBD2 (6 bases). The CDR3 consists of 13 residues. CDR1 and CDR2 (germline): MGHDK, SYGVNS. Trimming left V 4 bases short and J 4 bases short, with 9 bases between. The chain's CDR3 is CASSGGNADTQYF. DNA for the CDR3: TGTGCCAGCAGTGGCGGGAATGCAGATACGCAGTATTTT.

The rearrangement links TRBV11-3 to TRBJ2-3; no reliable D call. This CDR3 contains 13 residues. Germline V gene lookup returns CDR1 SGHNT and CDR2 YENEEA. V shed 1 base and J shed 2 bases, with 4 bases lying between them. The CDR3: CASSLGATDTQYF. The CDR3 DNA is TGTGCCAGCAGCTTAGGGGCCACAGATACGCAGTATTTT.

CDR3 sequence: CASSQRTSGSTDTQYF. Written as DNA, the CDR3 is TGTGCCAGCAGCCAACGGACTAGCGGGAGCACAGATACGCAGTATTTT. V gene TRBV9 combines with J gene TRBJ2-3; 11 bases match TRBD2. Germline assignment: CDR1 SGDLS and CDR2 YYNGEE. Unmatched junction bases numbered 4, after V lost 4 bases and J lost 0 bases. The CDR3 is made up of 16 amino acids. The full variable domain, its missing parts supplied by reference TRBV9 and TRBJ2-3, is DSGVTQTPKHLITATGQRVTLRCSPRSGDLSVYWYQQSLDQGLQFLIQYYNGEERAKGNILERFSAQQFPDLHSELNLSSLELGDSALYFCASSQRTSGSTDTQYFGPGTRLTVL.

The chain joins TRBV27 to TRBJ2-3; 9 bases fit TRBD1. The CDR3 sequence is 16 residues long. CDR1 MNHEY and CDR2 SMNVEV come from the germline V gene (reference sequence). The junction had 6 bases not matched to a gene; V was cut back by 2 bases and J by 3 bases. This CDR3 reads CASSLGLQGATDTQYF. CDR3 in DNA: TGTGCCAGCAGTTTAGGCCTACAGGGGGCGACAGATACGCAGTATTTT.

This clone was seen more than once but under ten times. This chain joins TRBV29-1 and TRBJ1-2; a possible D gene is TRBD1 (5 bases). V lost 3 bases and J 7 bases, leaving 15 bases between the germline ends. Germline V gives CDR1 SQVTM, CDR2 ANQGSEA. CDR3 size: 13 residues. CDR3 sequence: CSVEDTTLRGYTF. The CDR3, as DNA: TGCAGCGTTGAGGACACCACCCTTCGTGGCTACACCTTC.

The chain links TRBV7-2 to TRBJ2-7; no clear D. This CDR3 has 12 residues. V shed 4 bases and J shed 2 bases, with 6 bases lying between them. CDR1 and CDR2 from the germline V gene are SGHTA and FQGNSA. The CDR3 DNA sequence: TGTGCCAGCAGCTCTCAGACCTACGAGCAGTACTTC. Translation gives CASSSQTYEQYF. The full variable domain, rest sourced from reference TRBV7-2 and TRBJ2-7, is GAGVSQSPSNKVTEKGKDVELRCDPISGHTALYWYRQSLGQGLEFLIYFQGNSAPDKSGLPSDRFSAERTGGSVSTLTIQRTQQEDSAVYLCASSSQTYEQYFGPGTRLTVT.

The chain couples TRBV7-2 to TRBJ2-4, with D tentatively TRBD1 (6 bases). The CDR3 loop spans 14 amino acids. Germline-derived CDR1 and CDR2 are SGHTA and FQGNSA. The V gene lost 7 bases and the J gene lost 8 bases, with 18 bases spanning the gap. Written as DNA, the CDR3 is TGTGCCAGCACGCTTAACAGGGCTGTTGACATTCAGTACTTC. Translated, it gives CASTLNRAVDIQYF. Supplemented by reference TRBV7-2 and TRBJ2-4, the full variable domain reads GAGVSQSPSNKVTEKGKDVELRCDPISGHTALYWYRQSLGQGLEFLIYFQGNSAPDKSGLPSDRFSAERTGGSVSTLTIQRTQQEDSAVYLCASTLNRAVDIQYFGAGTRLSVL.